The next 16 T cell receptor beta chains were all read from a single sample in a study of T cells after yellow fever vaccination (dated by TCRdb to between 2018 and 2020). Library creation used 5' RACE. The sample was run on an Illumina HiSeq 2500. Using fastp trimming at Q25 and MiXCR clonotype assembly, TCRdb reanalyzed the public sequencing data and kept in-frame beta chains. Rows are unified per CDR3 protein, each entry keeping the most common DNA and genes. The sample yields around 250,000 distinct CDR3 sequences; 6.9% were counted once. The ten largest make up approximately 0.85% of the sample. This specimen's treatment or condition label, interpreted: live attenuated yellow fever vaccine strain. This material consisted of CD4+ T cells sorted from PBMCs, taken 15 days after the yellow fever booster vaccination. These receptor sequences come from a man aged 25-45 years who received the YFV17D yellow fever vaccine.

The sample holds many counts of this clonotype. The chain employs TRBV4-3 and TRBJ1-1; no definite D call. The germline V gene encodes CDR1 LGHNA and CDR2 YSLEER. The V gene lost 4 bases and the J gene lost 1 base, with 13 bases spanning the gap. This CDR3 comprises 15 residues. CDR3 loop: CASSLETGWNTEAFF. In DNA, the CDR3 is TGCGCCAGCAGCCTCGAGACCGGTTGGAACACTGAAGCTTTCTTT.

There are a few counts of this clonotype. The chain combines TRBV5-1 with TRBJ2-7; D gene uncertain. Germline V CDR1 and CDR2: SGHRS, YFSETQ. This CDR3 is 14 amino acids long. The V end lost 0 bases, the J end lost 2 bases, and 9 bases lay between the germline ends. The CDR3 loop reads CASSLEGLTYEQYF. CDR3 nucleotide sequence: TGCGCCAGCAGCTTGGAGGGTCTCACCTACGAGCAGTACTTC.

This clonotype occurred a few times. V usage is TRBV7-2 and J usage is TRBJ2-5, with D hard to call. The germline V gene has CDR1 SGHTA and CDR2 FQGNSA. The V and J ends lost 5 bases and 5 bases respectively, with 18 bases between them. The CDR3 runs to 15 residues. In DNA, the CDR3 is TGTGCCAGCAGCCCGGCAAAAGGAGTAGGGGAGACCCAGTACTTC. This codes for CASSPAKGVGETQYF. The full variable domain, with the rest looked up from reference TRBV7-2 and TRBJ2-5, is GAGVSQSPSNKVTEKGKDVELRCDPISGHTALYWYRQSLGQGLEFLIYFQGNSAPDKSGLPSDRFSAERTGGSVSTLTIQRTQQEDSAVYLCASSPAKGVGETQYFGPGTRLLVL.

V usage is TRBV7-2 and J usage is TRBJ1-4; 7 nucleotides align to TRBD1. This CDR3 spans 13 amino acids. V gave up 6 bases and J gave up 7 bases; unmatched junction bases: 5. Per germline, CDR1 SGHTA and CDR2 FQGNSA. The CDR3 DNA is TGTGCCAGCAGTCGGACAGGTGGTGAAAAACTGTTTTTT. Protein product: CASSRTGGEKLFF.

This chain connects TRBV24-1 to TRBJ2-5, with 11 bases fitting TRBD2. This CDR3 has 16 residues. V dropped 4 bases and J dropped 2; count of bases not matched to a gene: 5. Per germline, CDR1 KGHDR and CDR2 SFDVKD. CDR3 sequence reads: CATSDSGLAEQETQYF. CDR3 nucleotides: TGTGCCACCAGTGACTCGGGACTAGCGGAACAAGAGACCCAGTACTTC.

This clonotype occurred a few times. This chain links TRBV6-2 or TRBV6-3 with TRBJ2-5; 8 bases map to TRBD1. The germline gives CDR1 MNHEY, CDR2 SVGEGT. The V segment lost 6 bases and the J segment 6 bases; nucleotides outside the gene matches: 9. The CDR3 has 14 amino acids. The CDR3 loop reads CASSLIGQGKTQYF. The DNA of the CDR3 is TGTGCCAGCAGCCTAATTGGACAGGGAAAGACCCAGTACTTC.

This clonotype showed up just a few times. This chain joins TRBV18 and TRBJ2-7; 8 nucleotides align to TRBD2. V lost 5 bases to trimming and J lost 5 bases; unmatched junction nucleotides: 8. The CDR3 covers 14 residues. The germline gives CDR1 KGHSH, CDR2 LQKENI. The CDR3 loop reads CASSFEAGVDEQYF. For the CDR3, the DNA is TGTGCCAGCTCATTCGAAGCGGGAGTAGACGAGCAGTACTTC.

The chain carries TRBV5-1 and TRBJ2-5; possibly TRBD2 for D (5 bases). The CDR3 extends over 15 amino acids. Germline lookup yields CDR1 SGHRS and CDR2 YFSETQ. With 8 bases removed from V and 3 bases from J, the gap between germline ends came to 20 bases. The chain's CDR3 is CARVRGGPGKETQYF. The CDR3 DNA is TGCGCCAGAGTTAGAGGCGGCCCGGGGAAAGAGACCCAGTACTTC.

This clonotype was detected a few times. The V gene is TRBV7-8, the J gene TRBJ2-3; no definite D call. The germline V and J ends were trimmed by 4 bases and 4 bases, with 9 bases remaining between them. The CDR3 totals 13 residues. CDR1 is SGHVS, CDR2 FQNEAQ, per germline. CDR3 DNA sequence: TGTGCCAGCAGCTCTTATAGGGCAGATACGCAGTATTTT. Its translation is CASSSYRADTQYF.

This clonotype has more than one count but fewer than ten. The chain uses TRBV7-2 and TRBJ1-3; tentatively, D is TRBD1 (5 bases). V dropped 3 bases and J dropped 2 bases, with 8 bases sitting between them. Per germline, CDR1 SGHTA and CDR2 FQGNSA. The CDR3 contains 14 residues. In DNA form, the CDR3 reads TGTGCCAGCAGCTTCGGGGGGGCTGGAAACACCATATATTTT. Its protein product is CASSFGGAGNTIYF.

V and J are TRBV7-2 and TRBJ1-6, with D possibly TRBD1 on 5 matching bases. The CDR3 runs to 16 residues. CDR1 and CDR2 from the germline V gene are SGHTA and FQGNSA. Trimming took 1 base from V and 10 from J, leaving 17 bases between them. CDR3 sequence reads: CASSLGGTLEGSPLHF. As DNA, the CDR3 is TGTGCCAGCAGCTTAGGAGGGACGCTCGAGGGGTCACCCCTCCACTTT. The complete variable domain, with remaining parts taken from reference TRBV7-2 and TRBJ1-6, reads GAGVSQSPSNKVTEKGKDVELRCDPISGHTALYWYRQSLGQGLEFLIYFQGNSAPDKSGLPSDRFSAERTGGSVSTLTIQRTQQEDSAVYLCASSLGGTLEGSPLHFGNGTRLTVT.

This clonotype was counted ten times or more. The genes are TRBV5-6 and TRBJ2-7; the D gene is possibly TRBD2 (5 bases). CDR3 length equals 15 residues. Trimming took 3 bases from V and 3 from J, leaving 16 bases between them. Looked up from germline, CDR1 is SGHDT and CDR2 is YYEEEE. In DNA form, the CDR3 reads TGTGCCAGCAGCTCCAGTTACCAGCGGCTCTACGAGCAGTACTTC. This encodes CASSSSYQRLYEQYF.

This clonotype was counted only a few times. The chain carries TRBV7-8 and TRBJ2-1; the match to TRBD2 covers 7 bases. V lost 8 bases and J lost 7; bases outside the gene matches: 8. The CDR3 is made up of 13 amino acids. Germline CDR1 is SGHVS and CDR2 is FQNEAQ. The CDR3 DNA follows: TGTGCCAGCTGGGGGGGAGACGGGAATGAGCAGTTCTTC. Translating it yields CASWGGDGNEQFF.

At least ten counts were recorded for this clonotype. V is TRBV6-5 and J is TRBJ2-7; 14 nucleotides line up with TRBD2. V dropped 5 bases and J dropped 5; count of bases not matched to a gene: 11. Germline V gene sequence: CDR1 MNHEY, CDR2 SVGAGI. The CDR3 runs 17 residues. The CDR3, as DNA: TGTGCCAGCAGTCGACAGGGGACTAGCGGGAGCGTCGACGAGCAGTACTTC. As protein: CASSRQGTSGSVDEQYF.

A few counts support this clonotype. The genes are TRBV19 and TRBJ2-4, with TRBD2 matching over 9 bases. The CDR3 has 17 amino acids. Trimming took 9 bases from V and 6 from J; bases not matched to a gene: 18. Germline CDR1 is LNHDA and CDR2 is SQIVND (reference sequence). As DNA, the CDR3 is TGTGCCAGCCACCCCGCTATCGGGCGGGAGGGCGGAAACATTCAGTACTTC. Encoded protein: CASHPAIGREGGNIQYF.

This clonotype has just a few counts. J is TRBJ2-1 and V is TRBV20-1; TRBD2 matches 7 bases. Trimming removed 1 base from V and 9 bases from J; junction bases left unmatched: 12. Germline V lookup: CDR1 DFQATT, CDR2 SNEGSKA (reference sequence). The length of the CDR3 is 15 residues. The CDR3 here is CSARGPAGRMGEQFF. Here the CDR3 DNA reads TGCAGTGCTAGAGGCCCAGCGGGGAGGATGGGTGAGCAGTTCTTC.